A selection of T cell receptor beta chains follows, all from one sample in a study of T cell clonotyping in hematopoietic cell transplantation. TCRdb's copy holds only in-frame clones and misses some; the assay was immunoSEQ multiplex PCR. The table includes around 14,000 clones, 65% to 90% detected once. The material was PBMCs, obtained 100 days after allogeneic stem cell transplant. The receptor set was obtained from a male patient in his 50s who had an allogeneic stem cell transplant from an unrelated donor, so T cells may come from the graft donor. Some clones in this sample may be carry-over from other donors' samples. Each CDR3 is given with its conserved first and last residue. D genes are given only for firm matches.

TRBJ2-7 | TRBD1 | TRBV6-5 | CATNPGQGGHEQYF
TRBJ2-3 | - | TRBV19 | CASSGAPGDTQYF
TRBJ2-7 | TRBD1 | TRBV7-2 | CASSSGDRGAYEQYF
TRBJ2-5 | TRBD2 | TRBV6-1 | CASSERGGGETQYF
TRBJ2-2 | TRBD1 | TRBV4-3 | CASRSDRENTGELFF
TRBJ2-1 | TRBD2 | TRBV27 | CASSYRRGGHNEQFF
TRBJ2-2 | - | TRBV4-1 | CASSHHSGELFF
TRBJ2-1 | TRBD2 | TRBV9 | CASSATSGPTYNEQFF
TRBJ2-7 | - | TRBV7-9 | CASSLVLSSPLYEQYF
TRBJ1-1 | - | TRBV19 | CAVSKDGLNTEAFF
TRBJ2-3 | TRBD2 | TRBV4-2 | CASSQNPSGGTDTQYF
TRBJ1-1 | TRBD1 | TRBV5-1 | CASSLGDRGQNTEAFF
TRBJ2-5 | - | TRBV5-1 | CASRPTGWGETQYF
TRBJ2-2 | TRBD1 | TRBV6-5 | CASSYRGLTGELFF
TRBJ2-3 | - | TRBV5-6 | CASSLATTQYF
TRBJ1-1 | TRBD1 | TRBV7-9 | CASTRQGAYTEAFF
TRBJ2-7 | - | TRBV11-2 | CASSLDQGYYEQYF
TRBJ1-2 | - | TRBV7-9 | CASSPAGRVLIGYTF
TRBJ2-3 | TRBD2 | TRBV5-4 | CASSGSGSTDTQYF
TRBJ1-5 | TRBD1 | TRBV5-1 | CASSLETGRDQPQHF
TRBJ2-2 | TRBD1 | TRBV5-1 | CASSLPETGGTGELSF
TRBJ1-5 | - | TRBV28 | CASSLRTGTGQPQHF
TRBJ2-7 | - | TRBV11-3 | CASSLGSSYEQYF
TRBJ1-5 | TRBD1 | TRBV5-5 | CASSLTINRDRINQPQHF
TRBJ2-7 | TRBD2 | TRBV19 | CASSAQGLAGGPPYEQYF
TRBJ2-7 | TRBD2 | TRBV5-1 | CASSLFGGSYEQYF
TRBJ1-5 | TRBD1 | TRBV5-1 | CASSLGQGGNQPQHF
TRBJ2-1 | - | TRBV9 | CASSPGVGAYNEQFF
TRBJ1-4 | - | TRBV4-3 | CASSQAAQTNEKLFF
TRBJ2-7 | TRBD1 | TRBV2 | CASRKDRSPYEQYF
TRBJ1-5 | - | TRBV30 | CAWSVGGNQPQHF
TRBJ1-5 | - | TRBV6-1 | CASSAWGVNQPQHF
TRBJ2-7 | - | TRBV30 | CAWSVGGSYEQYF
TRBJ1-1 | TRBD1 | TRBV19 | CASSTGQGFGTEAFF
TRBJ1-4 | - | TRBV15 | CATRHNGATNEKLFF
TRBJ2-5 | TRBD1 | TRBV19 | CASSRDRGHQETQYF
TRBJ2-1 | TRBD2 | TRBV6-5 | CASTKGLAVDEQFF
TRBJ2-1 | TRBD2 | TRBV18 | CASSPTSGEQFF
TRBJ1-5 | TRBD1 | TRBV6-6 | CASSTGAQPQHF
TRBJ1-2 | TRBD1 | TRBV28 | CASSVTGGLSGYTF
TRBJ2-7 | - | TRBV14 | CASSQRGLGTYEQYF
TRBJ1-1 | TRBD1 | TRBV7-9 | CASSLRQGGGAFF
TRBJ1-1 | - | TRBV30 | CAWSAGRANTEAFF
TRBJ2-1 | - | TRBV2 | CASIGTQTYNEQFF
TRBJ2-2 | - | TRBV6-6 | CACGGGARTGELFF